This TCR beta chain was sequenced in a study of T cell repertoires in cytomegalovirus infection. Across the whole study: Selected CMV epitopes included recently identified HLA-C-restricted ones as well as well-studied HLA-B-restricted ones.

TCRdb redid the calling of the reads with MiXCR, one entry per CDR3 protein. The top ten hold about 69% of the sample, which has 62,000 or so distinct CDR3 sequences, just over 20% seen once. The sample holds a few counts of this clonotype. Its antigen is not known. General observations from the study: HLA-C-restricted CMV clonotypes gave the most frequent clonotype in two of eight donors. Based on cumulative public TCR beta family frequency, carriers of CMV plus the relevant HLA were identified.

Trimming removed 5 bases from V and 4 bases from J; junction bases left unmatched: 9. The CDR3 totals 17 residues. Germline values: CDR1 MDHEN, CDR2 SYDVKM. The J gene is TRBJ1-6, the V gene TRBV28; 9 bases match TRBD1. This specimen was CD8+ T cells from cultured PBMCs, taken from culture after CMV antigen stimulation. The sequence was collected from a human donor in good health (CMV status not recorded). Some clones in this sample may be carry-over from other donors' samples. This CDR3 is CASSARDREFYNSPLHF. CDR3 coding DNA: TGTGCCAGCAGTGCTCGGGACAGGGAATTTTATAATTCACCCCTCCACTTT.